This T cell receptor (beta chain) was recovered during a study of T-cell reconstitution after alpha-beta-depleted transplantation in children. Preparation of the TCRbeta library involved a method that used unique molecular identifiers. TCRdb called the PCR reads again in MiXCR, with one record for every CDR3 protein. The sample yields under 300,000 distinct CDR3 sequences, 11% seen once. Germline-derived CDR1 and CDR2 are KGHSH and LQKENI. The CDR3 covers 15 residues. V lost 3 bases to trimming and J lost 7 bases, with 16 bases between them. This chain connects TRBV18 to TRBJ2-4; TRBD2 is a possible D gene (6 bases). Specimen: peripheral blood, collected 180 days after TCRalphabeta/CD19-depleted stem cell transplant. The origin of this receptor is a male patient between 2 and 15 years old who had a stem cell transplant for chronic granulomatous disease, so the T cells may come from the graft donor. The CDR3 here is CASSPLEEGLNIQYF. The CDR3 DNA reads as TGTGCCAGCTCACCCCTAGAGGAGGGACTGAACATTCAGTACTTC.